This T cell receptor beta chain was obtained from a study of technical replicates of blood from several donors. This CDR3 region has 13 residues. The count of this clone is one. Measured with immunoSEQ multiplex PCR; TCRdb has only the in-frame clones, and not every one. The top ten hold less than 0.35% of the sample, which has some 77,000 clones, roughly 96% seen once. The chain uses TRBV21-1 and TRBJ1-2; TRBD1 was called by the table and not checked on the DNA. TRBV21-1 is marked as a pseudogene. The TCR comes from a human donor in good health. Sample: T cells isolated from PBMCs. CDR3 nucleotide sequence: TGTGCCAGCAGCAAAATGGGCACGCATGGCTACACCTTC. Translating gives CASSKMGTHGYTF.